Following are 28 T cell receptor beta chains from one sample sequenced in a study of blood T cell repertoires in COVID-19. The assay was immunoSEQ multiplex PCR, and TCRdb's table has in-frame clones only and misses some. The table includes 200,000 to 300,000 clones, 84% detected once. Input material: peripheral blood. Receptors were obtained from a woman in her 40s who had recovered from COVID-19.

The chain joins TRBV2 to TRBJ2-3; no clear D. Trimming shortened V by 3 bases and J by 5 bases, and 3 bases separated the two germline ends. The CDR3 spans 11 residues. The V gene's germline CDR1 is SNHLY and CDR2 FYNNEI. The CDR3 region is CASSDRDTQYF. The CDR3 DNA is TGTGCCAGCAGTGACAGAGATACGCAGTATTTT.

The chain carries TRBV18 and TRBJ1-2; 9 bases are shared with TRBD1. The CDR3 contains 19 residues. The V segment lost 5 bases and the J segment 5 bases; nucleotides outside the gene matches: 21. CDR1 KGHSH and CDR2 LQKENI come from the germline V gene. CDR3 bases: TGTGCCAGCTCAGTTCTGCGTTCCGAGATTGGGACAGGGCTATATGGCTACACCTTC. This codes for CASSVLRSEIGTGLYGYTF.

The chain is built from TRBV18 and TRBJ1-6; TRBD1 might be the D (6 bases). Trimming stripped 3 bases from V and 12 bases from J, with 21 bases between. Germline V gene sequence: CDR1 KGHSH, CDR2 LQKENI. The CDR3 loop spans 16 amino acids. This CDR3 is CASSPFDRIAHGPLHF. The CDR3 DNA reads TGTGCCAGCTCACCGTTTGACAGGATCGCCCACGGACCCCTCCACTTT.

The gene calls are TRBV7-9 and TRBJ1-5; D remains unclear. With 5 bases removed from V and 7 bases from J, the gap between germline ends came to 12 bases. CDR1 is SEHNR, CDR2 FQNEAQ, per germline (reference sequence). The CDR3 is 13 amino acids. CDR3 protein: CASSPRGDQPQHF. As DNA, the CDR3 is TGTGCCAGCAGCCCCCGGGGTGACCAGCCCCAGCATTTT.

V gene TRBV6-5 combines with J gene TRBJ1-4, with a weak D call TRBD1 (5 bases). The CDR3 covers 15 residues. The V and J ends lost 8 bases and 1 base respectively, with 14 bases between them. Germline V gene lookup returns CDR1 MNHEY and CDR2 SVGAGI. The CDR3 sequence: CASDGAGLTNEKLFF. The CDR3 DNA is TGTGCCAGCGACGGAGCGGGACTAACTAATGAAAAACTGTTTTTT.

This chain links TRBV14 with TRBJ1-1; D is unclear. V dropped 3 bases and J dropped 5 bases, with 16 bases sitting between them. The CDR3 runs to 15 residues. CDR1 is SGHDN and CDR2 is FVKESK in the germline V gene. The CDR3 protein is CASSQTFGGGTEAFF. For the CDR3, the DNA is TGTGCCAGCAGCCAGACTTTCGGTGGTGGGACTGAAGCTTTCTTT.

The rearrangement joins TRBV5-1 to TRBJ2-1, with 8 bases fitting TRBD1. The V gene end was trimmed by 2 bases and the J gene end by 6 bases; junction bases not matched to a gene: 7. CDR1 and CDR2 (germline): SGHRS, YFSETQ. This CDR3 is 15 amino acids long. CDR3 loop: CASSLSTGAPNEQFF. The CDR3 DNA reads as TGCGCCAGCAGCTTATCGACAGGGGCGCCCAATGAGCAGTTCTTC. Looking up the rest from reference TRBV5-1 and TRBJ2-1 gives the full variable domain: KAGVTQTPRYLIKTRGQQVTLSCSPISGHRSVSWYQQTPGQGLQFLFEYFSETQRNKGNFPGRFSGRQFSNSRSEMNVSTLELGDSALYLCASSLSTGAPNEQFFGPGTRLTVL.

This clone was observed a handful of times. This chain links TRBV5-1 with TRBJ1-5; D not resolved. This CDR3 region has 13 residues. Trimming pared 0 bases from V and 4 bases from J, leaving 5 bases between. Germline loops: CDR1 SGHRS, CDR2 YFSETQ. The CDR3 loop is CASSLDPNQPQHF. For the CDR3, the DNA is TGCGCCAGCAGCTTGGATCCTAATCAGCCCCAGCATTTT.

This clone was detected a few times. The rearrangement joins TRBV24-1 to TRBJ1-2, with 9 bases fitting TRBD1. The CDR3 length is 17 residues. V was pared by 2 bases and J by 2 bases, with 8 bases of the junction left unmatched. The germline V gene encodes CDR1 KGHDR and CDR2 SFDVKD. The CDR3 region is CATSDSSRTGVNYGYTF. The CDR3 DNA reads TGTGCCACCAGTGATTCCTCTAGGACAGGGGTCAACTATGGCTACACCTTC.

The J gene is TRBJ1-1, the V gene TRBV2, with no clear D. The V gene lost 8 bases and the J gene lost 11 bases, with 12 bases spanning the gap. The CDR3 loop spans 10 amino acids. CDR1 is SNHLY, CDR2 FYNNEI, per germline. The CDR3 bases are TGTGCCAGCCTTCAGTCGTTGGCTTTCTTT. Encoded protein: CASLQSLAFF.

This chain joins TRBV14 and TRBJ1-4; TRBD1 aligns across 10 bases. V shed 1 base, J shed 8 bases, and the junction held 4 bases outside the gene matches. The CDR3 runs 15 residues. Germline CDR1 is SGHDN and CDR2 is FVKESK. CDR3 bases: TGTGCCAGCAGCCAAGGACAGGGGGCTGGCGAAAAACTGTTTTTT. This sequence encodes CASSQGQGAGEKLFF.

The chain is built from TRBV30 and TRBJ1-2; 11 bases are a match to TRBD1. The CDR3 has 13 residues. The trim removed 0 bases at V and 11 bases at J, leaving 5 bases unmatched. Looked up from germline, CDR1 is GTSNPN and CDR2 is SVGIG (reference sequence). CDR3 in amino acids: CAWSVLDRGLYTF. The CDR3 DNA follows: TGTGCCTGGAGTGTTTTGGACAGGGGGCTATACACCTTC.

Here the CDR3 DNA reads TGTGCCAGCAGCTCTAGGGACAGCCGGGAGCTGTTTTTT. Amino acid sequence: CASSSRDSRELFF. The rearrangement uses TRBV7-3 and TRBJ2-2, with 7 nucleotides matching TRBD1. V lost 4 bases to trimming and J lost 9 bases; unmatched junction nucleotides: 5. This CDR3 region has 13 residues. Germline lookup yields CDR1 SGHTA and CDR2 FQGTGA.

This chain connects TRBV9 to TRBJ2-3, with TRBD2 matching 10 bases. CDR1 and CDR2 from the germline V gene are SGDLS and YYNGEE. V dropped 1 base and J dropped 3; count of bases not matched to a gene: 14. This CDR3 comprises 19 residues. CDR3 sequence reads: CASSVRWGMLAGATDTQYF. DNA for the CDR3: TGTGCCAGCAGCGTACGTTGGGGGATGCTAGCGGGGGCAACAGATACGCAGTATTTT.

The chain recombines TRBV2 with TRBJ1-1; no firm D call. The germline V gene has CDR1 SNHLY and CDR2 FYNNEI. The CDR3 runs to 13 residues. Trimming cost V 5 bases and J 7 bases, with 14 bases left between them. The CDR3 sequence: CASSYLTSHEAFF. CDR3 in DNA: TGTGCCAGCAGTTATTTGACAAGTCATGAAGCTTTCTTT.

The chain has TRBV5-1 and TRBJ2-7, with 7 bases identical to TRBD1. V shed 4 bases and J 4 bases; nucleotides not matched to a gene: 5. The CDR3 sequence is 13 residues long. CDR1 and CDR2 from the germline V gene are SGHRS and YFSETQ. CDR3 residues: CASSEDRKYEQYF. The CDR3 DNA reads as TGCGCCAGCAGCGAGGACAGGAAATACGAGCAGTACTTC.

The chain's CDR3 is CAWSRAGVGANVLTF. CDR3 in DNA: TGTGCCTGGAGCCGGGCAGGGGTTGGGGCCAACGTCCTGACTTTC. The gene calls are TRBV30 and TRBJ2-6, with a tentative D call TRBD1 (6 bases). This CDR3 has 15 residues. The germline V gene encodes CDR1 GTSNPN and CDR2 SVGIG (reference sequence). The V gene lost 3 bases and the J gene lost 3 bases, with 12 bases spanning the gap.

The rearrangement joins TRBV6-7 to TRBJ2-1; 8 positions agree with TRBD2. TRBV6-7 falls under the ORF class, with uncertain function. This CDR3 spans 16 amino acids. Losses at the gene ends were 2 bases for V and 0 bases for J; bases not matched to a gene: 3. The CDR3 region has the DNA TGTGCCAGCAGTTACCTTCGGGGGGGCTCCTACAATGAGCAGTTCTTC. It codes for CASSYLRGGSYNEQFF.

This rearrangement joins TRBV5-5 to TRBJ1-2, with D tentatively TRBD1 (6 bases). Germline lookup yields CDR1 SGHKS and CDR2 YYEKEE (reference sequence). The CDR3 is 14 residues long. The germline V and J ends were trimmed by 3 bases and 2 bases, with 11 bases remaining between them. CDR3 region: CASSSLQGNYGYTF. Here the CDR3 DNA reads TGTGCCAGCAGCTCCCTACAGGGAAACTATGGCTACACCTTC. The whole variable domain, remainder taken from reference TRBV5-5 and TRBJ1-2, is DAGVTQSPTHLIKTRGQQVTLRCSPISGHKSVSWYQQVLGQGPQFIFQYYEKEERGRGNFPDRFSARQFPNYSSELNVNALLLGDSALYLCASSSLQGNYGYTFGSGTRLTVV.

In its sample, this clone was seen once. The chain combines TRBV29-1 with TRBJ1-1; maybe TRBD1 (6 bases). The CDR3 runs to 13 residues. The V gene lost 7 bases and the J gene lost 1 base, with 13 bases spanning the gap. Germline loops: CDR1 SQVTM, CDR2 ANQGSEA. The CDR3 DNA sequence: TGCAGCGGGGACAAAACGGGGAACACTGAAGCTTTCTTT. Amino acid sequence: CSGDKTGNTEAFF.

V and J are TRBV18 and TRBJ2-5; 9 bases match TRBD2. The V gene end was trimmed by 2 bases and the J gene end by 4 bases; junction bases not matched to a gene: 5. CDR3 length equals 15 residues. Germline V lookup: CDR1 KGHSH, CDR2 LQKENI. The CDR3 protein is CASSPSARGGETQYF. The CDR3 DNA is TGTGCCAGCTCACCATCCGCGCGGGGGGGAGAGACCCAGTACTTC.

This sequence joins TRBV4-1 and TRBJ2-7; the match to TRBD2 covers 7 bases. CDR1 is MGHRA and CDR2 is YSYEKL in the germline V gene. CDR3 length: 15 amino acids. Trimming removed 4 bases from V and 5 bases from J; junction bases left unmatched: 11. CDR3 amino acids: CASSLRGEPSDEQYF. The CDR3 DNA follows: TGCGCCAGCAGCCTACGGGGGGAGCCGTCCGACGAGCAGTACTTC.

This clone was recorded a few times. This chain connects TRBV5-6 to TRBJ2-7; possible D gene TRBD1, 6 bases. V shed 3 bases and J shed 6 bases, with 13 bases lying between them. This CDR3 is built from 13 residues. Germline loops: CDR1 SGHDT, CDR2 YYEEEE. The CDR3 nucleotides read TGTGCCAGCAGCTCGCAACAGGGTTCCGAGCAGTACTTC. As protein: CASSSQQGSEQYF.

The gene calls are TRBV28 and TRBJ1-2; the match to TRBD1 covers 8 bases. CDR1 is MDHEN and CDR2 is SYDVKM in the germline V gene. The CDR3 runs to 16 residues. J lost 3 bases, V lost 6 bases, and 12 bases had no gene match. CDR3 residues: CASSSPRDRLYYGYTF. CDR3 DNA sequence: TGTGCCAGCAGCTCCCCCAGGGACAGGCTTTACTATGGCTACACCTTC.

DNA for the CDR3: TGTGCCAGCTCACCAGGGACAGGGGGAGATACGCAGTATTTT. This sequence encodes CASSPGTGGDTQYF. The chain is built from TRBV18 and TRBJ2-3; 11 bases align to TRBD1. The CDR3 has 14 amino acids. Germline CDR1 and CDR2: KGHSH and LQKENI. V dropped 2 bases and J dropped 5; count of bases not matched to a gene: 0.

The chain recombines TRBV2 with TRBJ1-1, with D maybe TRBD1 (5 bases). The length of the CDR3 is 14 residues. Trimming removed 2 bases at V and 6 bases at J, with 13 bases between. Per germline, CDR1 SNHLY and CDR2 FYNNEI. CDR3 protein: CASSESVVTAEAFF. The CDR3 nucleotides are TGTGCCAGCAGTGAATCTGTAGTGACAGCTGAAGCTTTCTTT.

Only one count was recorded for this clone. V and J are TRBV11-2 and TRBJ2-5, with a possible D match to TRBD2 (5 bases). Germline CDR1 SGHAT, CDR2 FQNNGV. V lost 3 bases, J lost 4 bases, and 12 bases lay in between. The CDR3 loop spans 14 amino acids. CDR3 bases: TGTGCCAGCAGCTTGTATAACGGAGGAGAGACCCAGTACTTC. It translates to CASSLYNGGETQYF.

This chain connects TRBV28 to TRBJ1-4; the D gene is possibly TRBD1 (6 bases). This CDR3 comprises 15 residues. The ends were cut back, 5 bases at V and 7 bases at J, with 17 bases in the middle. Germline assignment: CDR1 MDHEN and CDR2 SYDVKM. CDR3 region: CASSPATGLSEKLFF. CDR3 sequence (DNA): TGTGCCAGCAGTCCCGCAACAGGGTTGAGTGAAAAACTGTTTTTT. The whole variable domain, remainder taken from reference TRBV28 and TRBJ1-4, is DVKVTQSSRYLVKRTGEKVFLECVQDMDHENMFWYRQDPGLGLRLIYFSYDVKMKEKGDIPEGYSVSREKKERFSLILESASTNQTSMYLCASSPATGLSEKLFFGSGTQLSVL.